The 28 T cell receptor beta chains below were found in one sample sequenced in a study of T cells in Graves' hyperthyroidism and ophthalmopathy. What was amplified from RNA transcripts were TCR beta CDR3 regions. Primed by the HTBI set, a first-round RT-PCR was run on the TCR CDR3. TCRdb reprocessed the multiplex PCR reads with MiXCR, giving one entry per CDR3 protein. Here the sample spans more than 600,000 distinct CDR3 sequences, 15% to 20% being singletons. Sequencing was done on a sample of blood. These receptors all stem from a man aged 18 to 29 with Graves' hyperthyroidism.

The gene calls are TRBV6-2 or TRBV6-3 and TRBJ1-5; no firm D call. The CDR3 sequence is 12 residues long. Germline V CDR1 and CDR2: MNHEY, SVGEGT. The V gene lost 7 bases and the J gene lost 5 bases, with 9 bases spanning the gap. The CDR3: CASNGRDQPQHF. CDR3 coding DNA: TGTGCCAGCAACGGGAGGGATCAGCCCCAGCATTTT.

This clonotype was detected many times. This chain connects TRBV2 to TRBJ2-1; a possible D gene is TRBD2 (6 bases). CDR3 length: 17 residues. V was clipped by 6 bases and J by 0 bases, with 18 bases between them. Germline lookup yields CDR1 SNHLY and CDR2 FYNNEI. CDR3 amino acids: CASRTASAQSSYNEQFF. As DNA, the CDR3 is TGTGCCAGCAGGACCGCTAGCGCCCAAAGCTCCTACAATGAGCAGTTCTTC.

This clonotype turned up a few times. The chain has TRBV11-3 and TRBJ2-7, with 7 bases that match TRBD2. Per the germline V gene, CDR1 is SGHNT and CDR2 is YENEEA. After removal of 3 bases from V and 2 bases from J, the junction contained 4 bases not matched to a gene. The length of the CDR3 is 14 residues. The DNA for the CDR3 is TGTGCCAGCAGCTTTTCTGCGGGAGCCTACGAGCAGTACTTC. Translating gives CASSFSAGAYEQYF.

This clonotype was seen repeatedly, ten times or more. The chain couples TRBV20-1 to TRBJ2-7, with TRBD2 matching 11 bases. CDR1 and CDR2 from the germline V gene are DFQATT and SNEGSKA (reference sequence). Germline trimming cut 2 bases from V and 4 bases from J; bases unmatched to any gene: 7. CDR3 length: 15 residues. The CDR3 coding sequence is TGCAGTGCTAGACCTGTAGCGGGAGGGACTTACGAGCAGTACTTC. Translated, it gives CSARPVAGGTYEQYF.

This rearrangement joins TRBV13 to TRBJ1-5; a possible D gene is TRBD1 (5 bases). The germline V gene has CDR1 PRHDT and CDR2 FYEKMQ (reference sequence). The CDR3 runs to 14 residues. V lost 0 bases, J lost 6 bases, and 9 bases lay in between. The CDR3 coding sequence is TGTGCCAGCAGCTTAGGCCTAGGGGTTCAGCCCCAGCATTTT. It specifies CASSLGLGVQPQHF.

With respect to this clonotype: A much larger clone differs from this one at a single base, so this may be a read error. The chain carries TRBV5-6 and TRBJ2-1; D gene ambiguous. Trimming cost V 0 bases and J 10 bases, with 17 bases left between them. The germline V gene has CDR1 SGHDT and CDR2 YYEEEE. CDR3 size: 15 residues. The CDR3 reads CASSLDMAPVSEQFF. The CDR3 nucleotides read TGTGCCAGCAGCTTGGACATGGCCCCGGTGTCGGAGCAGTTCTTC.

This clonotype was counted a single time. This chain links TRBV5-1 with TRBJ2-4, with 11 bases identical to TRBD1. The V segment lost 0 bases and the J segment 9 bases; nucleotides outside the gene matches: 5. The V gene's germline CDR1 is SGHRS and CDR2 YFSETQ. This CDR3 contains 15 residues. This chain's CDR3 is CASSLAGTGGTIQYF. The CDR3 bases are TGCGCCAGCAGCTTGGCCGGGACAGGGGGAACCATTCAGTACTTC.

This clonotype has just a few counts. V usage is TRBV7-3 and J usage is TRBJ2-1; 12 bases match TRBD2. The CDR3 runs to 18 residues. Germline V gives CDR1 SGHTA, CDR2 FQGTGA. V lost 6 bases, J lost 0 bases, and 9 bases stayed unmatched. Written as DNA, the CDR3 is TGTGCCAGCAGTCCAACTAGCGGGAGGCTGAGCTCCTACAATGAGCAGTTCTTC. Protein sequence: CASSPTSGRLSSYNEQFF.

The genes are TRBV4-1 and TRBJ2-2, with 8 positions matching TRBD1. Germline V gives CDR1 MGHRA, CDR2 YSYEKL. V dropped 10 bases and J dropped 4; count of bases not matched to a gene: 14. The CDR3 runs 16 residues. The CDR3: CATTQGGAGLTGELFF. In DNA, the CDR3 is TGCGCCACCACACAGGGGGGCGCGGGTCTCACCGGGGAGCTGTTTTTT.

This clonotype was seen many times. This chain links TRBV11-1 with TRBJ2-6; D call uncertain. The V gene's germline CDR1 is SGHAT and CDR2 FQDESV (reference sequence). The V gene lost 2 bases and the J gene lost 4 bases, with 9 bases spanning the gap. The CDR3 runs 15 residues. CDR3 region: CASSLNGRGANVLTF. The DNA of the CDR3 is TGTGCCAGCAGCTTAAACGGGCGAGGGGCCAACGTCCTGACTTTC. The full variable domain, completed using reference TRBV11-1 and TRBJ2-6, is EAEVAQSPRYKITEKSQAVAFWCDPISGHATLYWYRQILGQGPELLVQFQDESVVDDSQLPKDRFSAERLKGVDSTLKIQPAELGDSAMYLCASSLNGRGANVLTFGAGSRLTVL.

This clonotype was counted ten times or more. The chain uses TRBV5-8 and TRBJ1-1; D not resolved. CDR1 and CDR2 from the germline V gene are SGHTS and YDEGEE. This CDR3 contains 13 residues. Trimming took off 1 base at V and 8 bases at J, with 12 bases between the two ends. The CDR3 DNA follows: TGTGCCAGCAGCTTGTTTGCGGGCTTGGAAGCTTTCTTT. Translated, it gives CASSLFAGLEAFF.

This clonotype was observed many times. V usage is TRBV7-9 and J usage is TRBJ1-1; the D is unclear. The CDR3 covers 13 residues. Germline V gives CDR1 SEHNR, CDR2 FQNEAQ (reference sequence). Trimming left V 5 bases short and J 5 bases short, with 12 bases between. The CDR3 is CASSRLWGTEAFF. CDR3 nucleotides: TGTGCCAGCAGCCGACTATGGGGAACTGAAGCTTTCTTT.

The chain couples TRBV20-1 to TRBJ2-1; D call uncertain. The CDR3 consists of 12 residues. The germline gives CDR1 DFQATT, CDR2 SNEGSKA (reference sequence). The germline V and J ends were trimmed by 5 bases and 4 bases, with 9 bases remaining between them. CDR3 sequence: CSAFPRYNEQFF. As DNA, the CDR3 is TGCAGTGCTTTCCCGCGGTACAATGAGCAGTTCTTC.

This clonotype was counted ten times or more. The DNA for the CDR3 is TGTGCCAGCAGTTCCTACAGGGGGGAAGCTTTCTTT. Its protein is CASSSYRGEAFF. The V gene is TRBV27, the J gene TRBJ1-1, with TRBD1 matching 8 bases. The CDR3 has 12 amino acids. The V segment lost 4 bases and the J segment 8 bases; nucleotides outside the gene matches: 3. Germline V gene data show CDR1 as MNHEY and CDR2 as SMNVEV (reference sequence).

This chain uses TRBV3-1 with TRBJ1-2; D is uncertain. From germline, CDR1 is LGHDT and CDR2 YNNKEL (reference sequence). Trimming cost V 1 base and J 8 bases, with 14 bases left between them. The CDR3 sequence is 14 residues long. CDR3 nucleotides: TGTGCCAGCAGCCAAGGCGAGTCCGGCTTAGGCTACACCTTC. Translated: CASSQGESGLGYTF.

Remarks on this clonotype: Since the CDR3 does not end with the conserved phenylalanine or tryptophan, this likely comes from a read error. CDR3 nucleotides: TGTGCCAGCAGCTTAACCAAACCGGGACTAGTCTCCCCACCCTGCTACGAGCAGTACTCC. Protein sequence: CASSLTKPGLVSPPCYEQYS. The gene calls are TRBV7-3 and TRBJ2-7; TRBD2 matches 8 bases. Trimming cost V 0 bases and J 3 bases; bases outside gene matches: 19. CDR3 length equals 20 residues. The germline V gene has CDR1 SGHTA and CDR2 FQGTGA.

This clonotype was seen a few times. This chain uses TRBV18 with TRBJ2-6, with D unclear. V was pared by 3 bases and J by 1 base, with 13 bases between. Germline assignment: CDR1 KGHSH and CDR2 LQKENI. CDR3 size: 17 residues. This CDR3 is CASSPWTGGSGANVLTF. The CDR3, as DNA: TGTGCCAGCTCACCGTGGACGGGTGGATCTGGGGCCAACGTCCTGACTTTC.

This clonotype showed up many times. The chain joins TRBV11-3 to TRBJ2-1, with D possibly TRBD1 on 6 matching bases. This CDR3 is 15 amino acids long. V lost 8 bases, J lost 5 bases, and 19 bases lay in between. Germline CDR1 SGHNT, CDR2 YENEEA. The CDR3 sequence is CASLKPGHGHNEQFF. The DNA of the CDR3 is TGTGCCAGCCTAAAACCGGGACACGGTCACAATGAGCAGTTCTTC.

CDR3 loop: CASSFWTSGSGETQYF. The CDR3 coding sequence is TGTGCCAGCAGTTTCTGGACTAGCGGGAGTGGAGAGACCCAGTACTTC. This chain uses TRBV28 with TRBJ2-5; 13 bases agree with TRBD2. The CDR3 runs 16 residues. Unmatched junction bases numbered 5, after V lost 3 bases and J lost 4 bases. Germline V gene data show CDR1 as MDHEN and CDR2 as SYDVKM.

The table lists this clonotype with a few counts. The DNA for the CDR3 is TGTGCCAGCCGACCGCTAGCGCAGGGCGATGAGCAGTTCTTC. This translates into CASRPLAQGDEQFF. V gene TRBV6-2 or TRBV6-3 combines with J gene TRBJ2-1, with TRBD2 as a possible D gene (6 bases). This CDR3 region has 14 residues. V shed 8 bases and J shed 8 bases, with 19 bases lying between them. Germline V lookup: CDR1 MNHEY, CDR2 SVGEGT.

This clonotype appeared a few times. The chain combines TRBV5-6 with TRBJ1-1; D gene ambiguous. The V end lost 3 bases, the J end lost 0 bases, and 12 bases lay between the germline ends. Germline CDR1 and CDR2: SGHDT and YYEEEE. CDR3 size: 15 residues. The CDR3 spells CASSSNSALNTEAFF. The CDR3 nucleotides are TGTGCCAGCAGCTCAAACTCAGCCTTGAACACTGAAGCTTTCTTT. The variable domain in full, completed from reference TRBV5-6 and TRBJ1-1, reads DAGVTQSPTHLIKTRGQQVTLRCSPKSGHDTVSWYQQALGQGPQFIFQYYEEEERQRGNFPDRFSGHQFPNYSSELNVNALLLGDSALYLCASSSNSALNTEAFFGQGTRLTVV.

This clonotype came up many times. The CDR3 protein is CASSLQGHSGNTIYF. CDR3 nucleotides: TGTGCCAGCAGTCTCCAGGGTCACTCTGGAAACACCATATATTTT. The rearrangement joins TRBV28 to TRBJ1-3; possibly TRBD1 for D (5 bases). CDR3 length: 15 residues. Trimming took 5 bases from V and 0 from J, leaving 11 bases between them. Germline CDR1 MDHEN, CDR2 SYDVKM.

V is TRBV4-2 and J is TRBJ2-7; 11 bases match TRBD2. Germline values: CDR1 LGHNA, CDR2 YNFKEQ. This CDR3 comprises 17 residues. J lost 4 bases, V lost 0 bases, and 8 bases had no gene match. The CDR3 here is CASSQEGLAGGWYEQYF. DNA for the CDR3: TGTGCCAGCAGCCAAGAGGGGCTAGCGGGAGGCTGGTACGAGCAGTACTTC.

Many counts were recorded for this clonotype. The rearrangement joins TRBV10-3 to TRBJ2-7; D is possibly TRBD1 (5 bases). Trimming took 6 bases from V and 2 from J, leaving 11 bases between them. The CDR3 covers 13 residues. The germline V gene encodes CDR1 ENHRY and CDR2 SYGVKD. In DNA form, the CDR3 reads TGTGCCATCAGGGACATTGAAACCTACGAGCAGTACTTC. This sequence encodes CAIRDIETYEQYF.

CDR3 protein: CASSHPSAGAVQYF. CDR3 sequence (DNA): TGTGCCAGCAGCCACCCATCGGCGGGGGCGGTGCAGTACTTC. This chain connects TRBV4-2 to TRBJ2-7, with D possibly TRBD2 on 7 matching bases. Germline V gene lookup returns CDR1 LGHNA and CDR2 YNFKEQ. Trimming pared 3 bases from V and 9 bases from J, leaving 18 bases between. The CDR3 has 14 residues.

This clonotype has at least ten counts. The chain joins TRBV18 to TRBJ2-7, with TRBD1 matching 11 bases. The CDR3 runs 14 residues. J gave up 9 bases and V 2 bases, and 6 bases lay outside the gene matches. Germline CDR1 and CDR2: KGHSH and LQKENI. The DNA of the CDR3 is TGTGCCAGCTCACCAGGGACAGGGGGGAACGGGCAGTACTTC. It encodes CASSPGTGGNGQYF.

This clonotype turned up a few times. J is TRBJ2-2 and V is TRBV19; D not certain. CDR3 length: 14 amino acids. Germline CDR1 LNHDA, CDR2 SQIVND (reference sequence). V lost 4 bases to trimming and J lost 6 bases, with 12 bases between them. This CDR3 is CASSTGLGSGELFF. In DNA, the CDR3 is TGTGCCAGTAGTACGGGTTTGGGGTCCGGGGAGCTGTTTTTT.

The table lists this clonotype with many counts. V usage is TRBV3-1 and J usage is TRBJ2-3, with 8 bases that match TRBD2. Germline CDR1 is LGHDT and CDR2 is YNNKEL (reference sequence). The CDR3 sequence is 19 residues long. The junction had 13 bases not matched to a gene; V was cut back by 0 bases and J by 2 bases. CDR3 nucleotides: TGTGCCAGCAGCCAAGAAGCAAGCCTTAGCGGGACTTTCACAGATACGCAGTATTTT. Translating it yields CASSQEASLSGTFTDTQYF.